A single sample is the source of the 30 T cell receptor beta chains below, sequenced in a study of beta chain features in type 1 diabetes. The authors reverse transcribed all of the isolated RNA, so sequencing captured expressed TCRB transcripts. Profiling relied on immunoSEQ multiplex PCR, and the TCRdb table lists in-frame clones only, not all of them. The table has about 710,000 clones, about 14% seen once. Their recognized antigens are unknown. The study's findings and limits: In all four CD4+ subsets, TCRB CDR3 length was significantly, moderately reduced in type 1 diabetes.

The sequenced sample consisted of naive CD4+ T cells from blood. Receptor source: a man aged 18-30 years with type 1 diabetes.

CDR3 nucleotides: TGTGCCAGCAGTTACACCGGGGAGCTGTTTTTT. This codes for CASSYTGELFF. The chain combines TRBV28 with TRBJ2-2; D is unclear. CDR3 length equals 11 residues. Trimming shortened V by 4 bases and J by 3 bases, and 0 bases separated the two germline ends. Germline V CDR1 and CDR2: MDHEN, SYDVKM.

This clone has more than one count but fewer than ten. V usage is TRBV15 and J usage is TRBJ2-6; unclear D gene. V was shortened by 5 bases and J by 0 bases, with 8 bases between the two germline ends. Germline V gene lookup returns CDR1 LNHNV and CDR2 YYDKDF (reference sequence). There are 15 residues in the CDR3. The CDR3 DNA follows: TGTGCCACCAGCGGGGAATCCTCTGGGGCCAACGTCCTGACTTTC. Amino acids: CATSGESSGANVLTF.

The chain uses TRBV14 and TRBJ2-1, with 11 bases matching TRBD2. CDR1 SGHDN and CDR2 FVKESK come from the germline V gene. The CDR3 consists of 20 residues. V was clipped by 4 bases and J by 0 bases; unmatched bases: 14. CDR3 sequence: CASSPWGGLAGGSSYNEQFF. CDR3 coding DNA: TGTGCCAGCAGCCCGTGGGGCGGGCTAGCGGGGGGCAGCTCCTACAATGAGCAGTTCTTC.

The J gene is TRBJ2-2, the V gene TRBV10-3; TRBD2 aligns across 13 bases. The ends lost 6 bases at V and 7 bases at J; junction bases unmatched: 5. This CDR3 comprises 15 residues. Germline V CDR1 and CDR2: ENHRY, SYGVKD. CDR3: CAISGLAGESGELFF. The CDR3 DNA follows: TGTGCCATCAGCGGACTAGCGGGAGAGAGCGGGGAGCTGTTTTTT.

In this sample, this clone turned up a few times. The V gene is TRBV18, the J gene TRBJ2-7; D gene ambiguous. Per the germline V gene, CDR1 is KGHSH and CDR2 is LQKENI. This CDR3 contains 15 residues. Trimming shortened V by 0 bases and J by 4 bases, and 13 bases separated the two germline ends. The CDR3 region has the DNA TGTGCCAGCTCACCACCATCACGTGGCCGGTACGAGCAGTACTTC. Translating gives CASSPPSRGRYEQYF.

V is TRBV4-3 and J is TRBJ1-2; D gene ambiguous. Germline-derived CDR1 and CDR2 are LGHNA and YSLEER. The CDR3 totals 16 residues. V gave up 0 bases and J gave up 0 bases, with 11 bases separating them. The CDR3 DNA reads as TGCGCCAGCAGCCAAGATGAACGGAATCCTAACTATGGCTACACCTTC. Protein: CASSQDERNPNYGYTF.

In regard to this clone: In the same sample, other DNA sequences code for this CDR3. The DNA of the CDR3 is TGTGCCAGCAGTCTCCAGGGGCACGAGCAGTACTTC. This encodes CASSLQGHEQYF. The rearrangement uses TRBV28 and TRBJ2-7; a possible D gene is TRBD1 (6 bases). This CDR3 has 12 residues. Per the germline V gene, CDR1 is MDHEN and CDR2 is SYDVKM. Trimming pared 5 bases from V and 5 bases from J, leaving 10 bases between.

This clone was detected only a few times. V usage is TRBV9 and J usage is TRBJ2-2, with no clear D. The CDR3 runs to 14 residues. Germline assignment: CDR1 SGDLS and CDR2 YYNGEE. The ends were cut back, 3 bases at V and 6 bases at J, with 12 bases in the middle. CDR3 in DNA: TGTGCCAGCAGCGCGTCAAGGGAACCCGGGGAGCTGTTTTTT. Amino acids: CASSASREPGELFF.

This clone was observed a handful of times. This chain uses TRBV30 with TRBJ1-3; D unresolved. The V gene lost 6 bases and the J gene lost 0 bases, with 12 bases spanning the gap. This CDR3 spans 14 amino acids. Germline CDR1 is GTSNPN and CDR2 is SVGIG (reference sequence). The CDR3 here is CACSGRSSGNTIYF. In DNA form, the CDR3 reads TGTGCCTGCTCAGGACGGAGCTCTGGAAACACCATATATTTT. The full variable domain, completed using reference TRBV30 and TRBJ1-3, is SQTIHQWPATLVQPVGSPLSLECTVEGTSNPNLYWYRQAAGRGLQLLFYSVGIGQISSEVPQNLSASRPQDRQFILSSKKLLLSDSGFYLCACSGRSSGNTIYFGEGSWLTVV.

This clone has a handful of counts. The rearrangement links TRBV6-5 to TRBJ2-3; TRBD2 matches at 10 bases. This CDR3 region has 15 residues. CDR1 and CDR2 from the germline V gene are MNHEY and SVGAGI. After removal of 0 bases from V and 5 bases from J, the junction contained 2 bases not matched to a gene. CDR3 in amino acids: CASSYSSSGGDTQYF. The DNA of the CDR3 is TGTGCCAGCAGTTACTCGTCTAGCGGGGGAGATACGCAGTATTTT.

This clone was seen a few times. The sample carries other DNA sequences with the same CDR3. The rearrangement joins TRBV28 to TRBJ1-5; D gene ambiguous. V gave up 2 bases and J gave up 0 bases, with 2 bases separating them. The germline gives CDR1 MDHEN, CDR2 SYDVKM. The CDR3 contains 13 residues. The CDR3 region is CASSLDSNQPQHF. The CDR3 region has the DNA TGTGCCAGCAGTTTAGATAGCAATCAGCCCCAGCATTTT.

This clone was counted only a few times. The chain joins TRBV30 to TRBJ1-5, with unresolved D. This CDR3 is 13 amino acids long. The germline CDR1 and CDR2 sequences are GTSNPN and SVGIG (reference sequence). The V and J ends lost 3 bases and 6 bases respectively, with 12 bases between them. The CDR3 loop is CAWRGFPGQPQHF. Here the CDR3 DNA reads TGTGCCTGGAGGGGGTTTCCAGGTCAGCCCCAGCATTTT.

This clone occurred a few times. The V and J genes are TRBV30 and TRBJ1-6; D is unresolved. The CDR3 consists of 13 residues. V was pared by 3 bases and J by 7 bases, with 10 bases between. CDR1 is GTSNPN, CDR2 SVGIG, per germline (reference sequence). As DNA, the CDR3 is TGTGCCTGGAGAGGGCCGCGGAATTCACCCCTCCACTTT. Its protein is CAWRGPRNSPLHF. Supplemented by reference TRBV30 and TRBJ1-6, the full variable domain reads SQTIHQWPATLVQPVGSPLSLECTVEGTSNPNLYWYRQAAGRGLQLLFYSVGIGQISSEVPQNLSASRPQDRQFILSSKKLLLSDSGFYLCAWRGPRNSPLHFGNGTRLTVT.

V usage is TRBV10-3 and J usage is TRBJ1-1; D is possibly TRBD1 (5 bases). Trimming left V 6 bases short and J 4 bases short, with 15 bases between. Germline assignment: CDR1 ENHRY and CDR2 SYGVKD. The CDR3 has 14 amino acids. The CDR3 here is CAISRGTASTEAFF. The DNA for the CDR3 is TGTGCCATCAGCCGAGGGACGGCGAGCACTGAAGCTTTCTTT.

This chain links TRBV7-2 with TRBJ1-2; D uncertain. This CDR3 has 15 residues. Germline V lookup: CDR1 SGHTA, CDR2 FQGNSA. V lost 1 base to trimming and J lost 4 bases, with 13 bases between them. Here the CDR3 reads CASSLGRAGGYGYTF. DNA of the CDR3: TGTGCCAGCAGCTTAGGGCGGGCCGGAGGCTATGGCTACACCTTC.

This clone was seen only a few times. CDR3 residues: CASSLDPGQRTDTQYF. The CDR3, as DNA: TGTGCCAGCAGCTTAGACCCTGGACAGAGGACAGATACGCAGTATTTT. V is TRBV7-2 and J is TRBJ2-3; a weak D match, TRBD1 (6 bases). The CDR3 runs 16 residues. The germline V and J ends were trimmed by 1 base and 3 bases, with 14 bases remaining between them. Germline V gene sequence: CDR1 SGHTA, CDR2 FQGNSA.

V is TRBV9 and J is TRBJ2-3; D assignment may be TRBD1 or TRBD2 (5 bases each). Germline CDR1 SGDLS, CDR2 YYNGEE. The CDR3 consists of 14 residues. Trimming cost V 0 bases and J 6 bases, with 11 bases left between them. The CDR3 protein is CASSVGGMWDTQYF. CDR3 nucleotide sequence: TGTGCCAGCAGCGTAGGGGGGATGTGGGATACGCAGTATTTT.

This clone came up a few times. The gene calls are TRBV7-2 and TRBJ2-3; D is perhaps TRBD1 or TRBD2 (5 bases each). The CDR3 is made up of 14 amino acids. CDR1 and CDR2 (germline): SGHTA, FQGNSA. V was pared by 5 bases and J by 6 bases, with 15 bases between. CDR3: CASSPTLGEDTQYF. For the CDR3, the DNA is TGTGCCAGCAGCCCAACCTTAGGGGAGGATACGCAGTATTTT.

This clone has only a few counts. V usage is TRBV2 and J usage is TRBJ2-3; 7 nucleotides line up with TRBD2. Trimming removed 4 bases from V and 6 bases from J; junction bases left unmatched: 4. The CDR3 consists of 13 residues. Germline CDR1 SNHLY, CDR2 FYNNEI. DNA for the CDR3: TGTGCCAGCAGTGGGCGGGAGTGGGATACGCAGTATTTT. Protein product: CASSGREWDTQYF. Based on the CDR3 plus reference TRBV2 and TRBJ2-3, the full variable domain is EPEVTQTPSHQVTQMGQEVILRCVPISNHLYFYWYRQILGQKVEFLVSFYNNEISEKSEIFDDQFSVERPDGSNFTLKIRSTKLEDSAMYFCASSGREWDTQYFGPGTRLTVL.

This rearrangement joins TRBV28 to TRBJ1-5; TRBD1 agrees at 7 bases. This CDR3 is 15 amino acids long. The V and J ends lost 7 bases and 5 bases, in that order; junction bases with no gene match: 11. Germline lookup yields CDR1 MDHEN and CDR2 SYDVKM. For the CDR3, the DNA is TGTGCCAGCACCCCCTCGACAGGGCAGTATCAGCCCCAGCATTTT. Its translation: CASTPSTGQYQPQHF.

The V and J genes are TRBV29-1 and TRBJ2-2, with D tentatively TRBD1 (5 bases). The CDR3 loop spans 12 amino acids. V lost 6 bases to trimming and J lost 6 bases, with 11 bases between them. CDR1 and CDR2 (germline): SQVTM, ANQGSEA. The CDR3 spells CSVGVFAGELFF. The CDR3 nucleotides are TGCAGCGTAGGGGTGTTCGCCGGGGAGCTGTTTTTT.

This clone came up a few times. Other DNA sequences in this specimen translate into the identical CDR3. V usage is TRBV7-9 and J usage is TRBJ2-5; D is ambiguous. Germline CDR1 SEHNR, CDR2 FQNEAQ (reference sequence). The V gene lost 0 bases and the J gene lost 5 bases, with 4 bases spanning the gap. This CDR3 is built from 12 residues. This CDR3 is CASSLAGETQYF. CDR3 in DNA: TGTGCCAGCAGCTTAGCAGGCGAGACCCAGTACTTC.

A few counts support this clone. CDR3 region: CASSVGLPDTQYF. In DNA, the CDR3 is TGTGCCAGCAGCGTAGGGCTACCAGATACGCAGTATTTT. The V and J genes are TRBV9 and TRBJ2-3; D is uncertain. CDR1 and CDR2 (germline): SGDLS, YYNGEE. V lost 0 bases and J lost 4, with 6 bases in between. The length of the CDR3 is 13 residues. The full variable domain, completed using reference TRBV9 and TRBJ2-3, is DSGVTQTPKHLITATGQRVTLRCSPRSGDLSVYWYQQSLDQGLQFLIQYYNGEERAKGNILERFSAQQFPDLHSELNLSSLELGDSALYFCASSVGLPDTQYFGPGTRLTVL.

The chain employs TRBV7-2 and TRBJ1-2, with 8 bases identical to TRBD1. Germline V gene data show CDR1 as SGHTA and CDR2 as FQGNSA. The CDR3 spans 16 residues. V shed 5 bases, J shed 6 bases, and the junction held 14 bases outside the gene matches. CDR3 in DNA: TGTGCCAGCAGCATTCACCCGCAGGGGGCGGGAAATGGCTACACCTTC. Protein product: CASSIHPQGAGNGYTF.

This clone was counted only a few times. The sample contains more than one DNA sequence encoding this CDR3. V gene TRBV25-1 combines with J gene TRBJ1-3; D unclear. The V end was cut by 4 bases, the J end by 2 bases, with 12 bases between. The germline CDR1 and CDR2 sequences are MGHDK and SYGVNS. The CDR3 is 15 residues long. For the CDR3, the DNA is TGTGCCAGCAGTGCTAGGACCGGGCCTGGAAACACCATATATTTT. Its translation: CASSARTGPGNTIYF.

In its sample, this clone was seen a few times. The chain has TRBV7-9 and TRBJ1-1; D not resolved. CDR1 is SEHNR and CDR2 is FQNEAQ in the germline V gene (reference sequence). V dropped 5 bases and J dropped 3 bases, with 7 bases sitting between them. This CDR3 region has 12 residues. The DNA for the CDR3 is TGTGCCAGCAGCCAGTGGGACACTGAAGCTTTCTTT. Protein: CASSQWDTEAFF.

This chain links TRBV7-2 with TRBJ1-1; no definite D call. The length of the CDR3 is 15 residues. The V end lost 1 base, the J end lost 0 bases, and 9 bases lay between the germline ends. The germline CDR1 and CDR2 sequences are SGHTA and FQGNSA. The CDR3 spells CASSLVLTMNTEAFF. The CDR3 DNA reads as TGTGCCAGCAGCTTAGTCCTCACTATGAACACTGAAGCTTTCTTT.

The gene calls are TRBV2 and TRBJ2-3, with D uncertain. With 4 bases removed from V and 0 bases from J, the gap between germline ends came to 8 bases. The CDR3 is 14 amino acids. CDR1 and CDR2 from the germline V gene are SNHLY and FYNNEI. CDR3: CASSVISSTDTQYF. The CDR3 nucleotides read TGTGCCAGCAGTGTTATAAGTAGCACAGATACGCAGTATTTT.

This clone was observed a few times. The J gene is TRBJ1-1, the V gene TRBV10-1, with 7 bases lining up with TRBD1. With 3 bases clipped from V and 1 base from J, the junction kept 5 bases outside the gene matches. The germline V gene encodes CDR1 WNHNN and CDR2 SYGVQD (reference sequence). The CDR3 contains 15 residues. The CDR3 sequence: CASSEMGTENTEAFF. In DNA form, the CDR3 reads TGCGCCAGCAGTGAAATGGGGACAGAGAACACTGAAGCTTTCTTT.

This clone was seen more than once but under ten times. The chain recombines TRBV7-2 with TRBJ2-2; the D is unclear. Germline lookup yields CDR1 SGHTA and CDR2 FQGNSA. The V end was cut by 1 base, the J end by 6 bases, with 12 bases between. CDR3 length: 15 amino acids. CDR3 in amino acids: CASSLVLIRSGELFF. The CDR3 DNA follows: TGTGCCAGCAGCTTAGTTCTGATTAGGTCCGGGGAGCTGTTTTTT.